This T cell receptor (beta chain) came from a study of graft-versus-host responses after intestinal transplantation. Method: immunoSEQ multiplex PCR; TCRdb's copy keeps in-frame clones and lacks some. The sample yields about 7,200 clones, under 40% seen once. The CDR3 has 11 residues. The ends were cut back, 5 bases at V and 9 bases at J, with 10 bases in the middle. Per germline, CDR1 SNHLY and CDR2 FYNNEI. Sequences were derived from alloreactive CD4+ T cells from a mixed lymphocyte reaction culture, sampled before transplantation. Subset indicated: CFSE-low proliferating T cells sorted from approximately 6-day pre-transplant mixed lymphocyte reaction (GvH or HvG direction). This receptor was taken from a human patient who was an organ donor for intestinal transplantation. The J gene is TRBJ1-1, the V gene TRBV2; D not resolved. As DNA, the CDR3 is TGTGCCAGCAGTTCGACTCTGAAAGCTTTCTTT. Translating it yields CASSSTLKAFF. Supplemented by reference TRBV2 and TRBJ1-1, the full variable domain reads EPEVTQTPSHQVTQMGQEVILRCVPISNHLYFYWYRQILGQKVEFLVSFYNNEISEKSEIFDDQFSVERPDGSNFTLKIRSTKLEDSAMYFCASSSTLKAFFGQGTRLTVV.